Listed here are 29 T cell receptor beta chains from one sample, sequenced in a study of cytomegalovirus exposure and HLA in healthy donors. The PCR used 60 Vbeta and 13 Jbeta primers. Repertoires were generated with immunoSEQ multiplex PCR, while TCRdb's copy carries only in-frame clones and drops some. The repertoire has hundreds of thousands of clones, around 80% of them found once; the top ten carry 3% to 4.5%. Sequenced input: PBMCs. The receptor set was obtained from a male donor in good health and CMV-seronegative.

The V gene is TRBV7-9, the J gene TRBJ1-4, with 11 bases lining up with TRBD1. In germline, CDR1 is SEHNR, CDR2 FQNEAQ (reference sequence). The J segment lost 8 bases and the V segment lost 3 bases, leaving 5 bases of the junction unmatched. This CDR3 has 15 residues. This chain's CDR3 is CASSFDGTGGEKLFF. CDR3 DNA sequence: TGTGCCAGCAGCTTCGACGGGACAGGGGGAGAAAAACTGTTTTTT. Looking up the rest from reference TRBV7-9 and TRBJ1-4 gives the full variable domain: DTGVSQNPRHKITKRGQNVTFRCDPISEHNRLYWYRQTLGQGPEFLTYFQNEAQLEKSRLLSDRFSAERPKGSFSTLEIQRTEQGDSAMYLCASSFDGTGGEKLFFGSGTQLSVL.

A few counts support this clone. Other DNA sequences in this specimen translate into the identical CDR3. This sequence joins TRBV27 and TRBJ1-1, with D possibly being TRBD1 (6 bases). Germline CDR1 is MNHEY and CDR2 is SMNVEV (reference sequence). V was clipped by 4 bases and J by 8 bases, with 20 bases between them. This CDR3 contains 15 residues. The CDR3 spells CASSSPLAGVKEAFF. The CDR3 bases are TGTGCCAGCAGTTCACCCTTGGCAGGGGTTAAAGAAGCTTTCTTT.

V usage is TRBV6-6 and J usage is TRBJ2-5, with D perhaps TRBD1 (5 bases). Germline V lookup: CDR1 MNHNY, CDR2 SVGAGI (reference sequence). This CDR3 spans 13 amino acids. Deletions cut 8 bases from V and 8 bases from J, with 18 bases between. DNA for the CDR3: TGTGCCAGCCACAACCCCCCGACAGACACCCAGTACTTC. Translation gives CASHNPPTDTQYF.

The chain is built from TRBV5-1 and TRBJ2-7; D not certain. The CDR3 contains 15 residues. In germline, CDR1 is SGHRS, CDR2 YFSETQ. The V and J ends lost 1 base and 1 base respectively, with 12 bases between them. The CDR3 DNA reads as TGCGCCAGCAGCTTGCGAAACAGTGGATCCTACGAGCAGTACTTC. Its translation is CASSLRNSGSYEQYF.

A few counts support this clone. The chain is built from TRBV5-5 and TRBJ1-3; tentative D call: TRBD1 (6 bases). The germline V gene has CDR1 SGHKS and CDR2 YYEKEE (reference sequence). Trimming removed 0 bases from V and 3 bases from J, with 10 bases in between. The CDR3 spans 15 residues. CDR3: CASSLATGFGNTIYF. The CDR3, as DNA: TGTGCCAGCAGCTTGGCCACAGGGTTTGGAAACACCATATATTTT.

V and J are TRBV12-5 and TRBJ1-1, with 7 bases that match TRBD1. With V trimmed by 6 bases and J by 6 bases, 19 bases remained unmatched. Per germline, CDR1 LGHNT and CDR2 FRNRAP. This CDR3 spans 17 amino acids. Here the CDR3 reads CASGPQGSRQGLSEAFF. The CDR3 bases are TGTGCTAGTGGCCCCCAAGGGTCGAGACAGGGTCTGTCTGAAGCTTTCTTT.

DNA for the CDR3: TGTGCCTCGGACAGGGAAGAGACCCAGTACTTC. Translated: CASDREETQYF. The chain links TRBV30 to TRBJ2-5, with 8 bases identical to TRBD1. Trimming cost V 7 bases and J 3 bases; bases outside gene matches: 1. This CDR3 comprises 11 residues. Per germline, CDR1 GTSNPN and CDR2 SVGIG (reference sequence).

The rearrangement uses TRBV5-6 and TRBJ2-3; 8 positions match TRBD2. The CDR3 consists of 16 residues. The J segment lost 1 base and the V segment lost 7 bases, leaving 11 bases of the junction unmatched. Germline V gene data show CDR1 as SGHDT and CDR2 as YYEEEE. Here the CDR3 reads CASGGGGLAGTDTQYF. The CDR3 nucleotides are TGTGCCAGCGGGGGGGGCGGACTAGCTGGCACAGATACGCAGTATTTT.

The chain has TRBV6-6 and TRBJ2-3; 9 bases fit TRBD2. The CDR3 extends over 16 amino acids. Germline CDR1 reads MNHNY; CDR2 reads SVGAGI (reference sequence). V lost 4 bases and J lost 2; bases outside the gene matches: 7. The CDR3 loop is CASSSTLAGYTDTQYF. In nucleotides, the CDR3 is TGTGCCAGCAGTTCGACGCTAGCGGGGTACACAGATACGCAGTATTTT.

This clone showed up just once. The gene calls are TRBV5-6 and TRBJ2-1; possible D gene TRBD1, 6 bases. Trimming removed 0 bases from V and 2 bases from J, with 12 bases in between. Germline CDR1 and CDR2: SGHDT and YYEEEE. The CDR3 loop spans 16 amino acids. CDR3 in amino acids: CASSLAGRGPYNEQFF. The CDR3 bases are TGTGCCAGCAGCTTGGCGGGCAGGGGCCCCTACAATGAGCAGTTCTTC. Looking up the rest from reference TRBV5-6 and TRBJ2-1 gives the full variable domain: DAGVTQSPTHLIKTRGQQVTLRCSPKSGHDTVSWYQQALGQGPQFIFQYYEEEERQRGNFPDRFSGHQFPNYSSELNVNALLLGDSALYLCASSLAGRGPYNEQFFGPGTRLTVL.

The rearrangement links TRBV27 to TRBJ2-7; D call uncertain. CDR3 length: 13 amino acids. Germline assignment: CDR1 MNHEY and CDR2 SMNVEV (reference sequence). V shed 6 bases and J shed 0 bases, with 9 bases lying between them. Here the CDR3 DNA reads TGTGCCAGCAGCCGTGTGAGCTCCTACGAGCAGTACTTC. It codes for CASSRVSSYEQYF.

The rearrangement joins TRBV28 to TRBJ1-4; TRBD1 might be the D (6 bases). The V gene lost 6 bases and the J gene lost 0 bases, with 11 bases spanning the gap. The germline V gene encodes CDR1 MDHEN and CDR2 SYDVKM. There are 15 residues in the CDR3. Here the CDR3 DNA reads TGTGCCAGCAGCCAAGGGGGATCAACTAATGAAAAACTGTTTTTT. Protein product: CASSQGGSTNEKLFF.

The CDR3 here is CASSPQPAGSYNEQFF. For the CDR3, the DNA is TGTGCCAGCTCACCACAACCAGCGGGCTCCTACAATGAGCAGTTCTTC. The gene calls are TRBV18 and TRBJ2-1, with D possibly being TRBD2 (6 bases). Germline CDR1 KGHSH, CDR2 LQKENI. Trimming stripped 1 base from V and 0 bases from J, with 10 bases between. This CDR3 comprises 16 residues.

The chain links TRBV10-3 to TRBJ2-3, with 9 bases that match TRBD1. J was trimmed by 3 bases and V by 0 bases; bases with no gene match: 7. Germline lookup yields CDR1 ENHRY and CDR2 SYGVKD. The CDR3 contains 17 residues. CDR3 region: CAISESKGTGLTDTQYF. CDR3 bases: TGTGCCATCAGTGAGTCGAAAGGGACAGGGCTTACAGATACGCAGTATTTT.

The chain joins TRBV25-1 to TRBJ2-1; D is perhaps TRBD2 (6 bases). Germline V gene lookup returns CDR1 MGHDK and CDR2 SYGVNS. The CDR3 has 13 residues. V gave up 3 bases and J gave up 7 bases, with 10 bases separating them. This chain's CDR3 is CASSEASGNEQFF. The CDR3, as DNA: TGTGCCAGCAGTGAGGCGAGCGGGAATGAGCAGTTCTTC.

The V call is TRBV9, the J call TRBJ2-3; 8 bases map to TRBD1. Losses at the gene ends were 3 bases for V and 4 bases for J; bases not matched to a gene: 7. Germline V lookup: CDR1 SGDLS, CDR2 YYNGEE. This CDR3 contains 15 residues. DNA for the CDR3: TGTGCCAGCAGCGCGGAACAGGGGGATGCAGATACGCAGTATTTT. Encoded protein: CASSAEQGDADTQYF. Filled out from reference TRBV9 and TRBJ2-3, the complete variable domain reads DSGVTQTPKHLITATGQRVTLRCSPRSGDLSVYWYQQSLDQGLQFLIQYYNGEERAKGNILERFSAQQFPDLHSELNLSSLELGDSALYFCASSAEQGDADTQYFGPGTRLTVL.

J is TRBJ2-1 and V is TRBV9, with 9 positions matching TRBD2. This CDR3 contains 15 residues. The V gene end was trimmed by 2 bases and the J gene end by 3 bases; junction bases not matched to a gene: 3. CDR1 SGDLS and CDR2 YYNGEE come from the germline V gene. The CDR3 spells CASSVGLAHYNEQFF. CDR3 DNA: TGTGCCAGCAGCGTGGGACTAGCCCACTACAATGAGCAGTTCTTC. The complete variable domain, with remaining parts taken from reference TRBV9 and TRBJ2-1, reads DSGVTQTPKHLITATGQRVTLRCSPRSGDLSVYWYQQSLDQGLQFLIQYYNGEERAKGNILERFSAQQFPDLHSELNLSSLELGDSALYFCASSVGLAHYNEQFFGPGTRLTVL.

This rearrangement joins TRBV10-3 to TRBJ2-3; 8 nucleotides agree with TRBD2. This CDR3 is 15 amino acids long. CDR1 ENHRY and CDR2 SYGVKD come from the germline V gene. Trimming cost V 2 bases and J 3 bases; bases outside gene matches: 4. CDR3 region: CAISETSGGTDTQYF. Here the CDR3 DNA reads TGTGCCATCAGTGAGACTAGCGGAGGGACAGATACGCAGTATTTT.

As for this clone: The junction differs from germline at one of its ends, possibly a read error. The rearrangement links TRBV19 to TRBJ2-6, with 8 bases lining up with TRBD1. In germline, CDR1 is LNHDA, CDR2 SQIVND (reference sequence). CDR3 length equals 15 residues. CDR3 DNA sequence: TGTGCCAGTACTATACAGGGGGTTGGGGCCAACGTCCTGACTTTC. Translated, it gives CASTIQGVGANVLTF. The full variable domain, its missing parts supplied by reference TRBV19 and TRBJ2-6, is DGGITQSPKYLFRKEGQNVTLSCEQNLNHDAMYWYRQDPGQGLRLIYYSQIVNDFQKGDIAEGYSVSREKKESFPLTVTSAQKNPTAFYLCASTIQGVGANVLTFGAGSRLTVL.

This sequence joins TRBV28 and TRBJ2-3, with D hard to call. Trimming shortened V by 2 bases and J by 4 bases, and 7 bases separated the two germline ends. The CDR3 consists of 13 residues. The germline V gene has CDR1 MDHEN and CDR2 SYDVKM. CDR3 region: CASSLRSPDTQYF. The CDR3 DNA follows: TGTGCCAGCAGTTTACGTAGTCCAGATACGCAGTATTTT.

The chain links TRBV6-1 to TRBJ1-2; unclear D gene. CDR1 and CDR2 from the germline V gene are MNHNS and SASEGT. This CDR3 region has 14 residues. V was cut by 5 bases and J by 3 bases, with 13 bases left in between. In nucleotides, the CDR3 is TGTGCCAGCAGTTATTCGGGAAGCGACTATGGCTACACCTTC. Amino acids: CASSYSGSDYGYTF.

The chain joins TRBV11-2 to TRBJ2-5; maybe TRBD1 (6 bases). TRBJ2-7 matches the DNA end more closely, so the J call is doubtful. This CDR3 is built from 14 residues. Per the germline V gene, CDR1 is SGHAT and CDR2 is FQNNGV. The CDR3: CASSSTGNRHEQYF. In nucleotides, the CDR3 is TGTGCCAGCAGCTCTACAGGGAACAGGCACGAGCAGTACTTC.

The rearrangement links TRBV7-8 to TRBJ1-2; D ambiguous. V shed 1 base and J shed 2 bases, with 20 bases lying between them. Germline-derived CDR1 and CDR2 are SGHVS and FQNEAQ. This CDR3 is 18 amino acids long. The DNA for the CDR3 is TGTGCCAGCAGCTTAGAGAGGATCCGCAAGAGAGGGAACTATGGCTACACCTTC. This sequence encodes CASSLERIRKRGNYGYTF.

This clone was seen a handful of times. The rearrangement links TRBV7-9 to TRBJ1-1; 7 nucleotides align to TRBD1. Trimming removed 6 bases from V and 8 bases from J; junction bases left unmatched: 12. CDR1 SEHNR and CDR2 FQNEAQ come from the germline V gene (reference sequence). This CDR3 is 14 amino acids long. The CDR3 DNA reads as TGTGCCAGCAGACCCGGGACAGCCTCATGGGAAGCTTTCTTT. It encodes CASRPGTASWEAFF. Complete variable domain (other parts from reference TRBV7-9 and TRBJ1-1): DTGVSQNPRHKITKRGQNVTFRCDPISEHNRLYWYRQTLGQGPEFLTYFQNEAQLEKSRLLSDRFSAERPKGSFSTLEIQRTEQGDSAMYLCASRPGTASWEAFFGQGTRLTVV.

The chain recombines TRBV7-2 with TRBJ2-1; 10 bases are shared with TRBD1. J lost 1 base, V lost 6 bases, and 6 bases had no gene match. The CDR3 length is 16 residues. The germline gives CDR1 SGHTA, CDR2 FQGNSA. CDR3 region: CASRHDRGRSYNEQFF. CDR3 bases: TGTGCCAGCAGACACGACAGGGGGCGGTCCTACAATGAGCAGTTCTTC.

This chain uses TRBV6-5 with TRBJ2-1, with TRBD2 matching 7 bases. Germline V lookup: CDR1 MNHEY, CDR2 SVGAGI. This CDR3 has 14 residues. V lost 2 bases and J lost 3; bases outside the gene matches: 1. Here the CDR3 DNA reads TGTGCCAGCAGTTACCGGGACTACTACAATGAGCAGTTCTTC. This codes for CASSYRDYYNEQFF.

This chain joins TRBV19 and TRBJ2-1; TRBD2 matches at 11 bases. The V segment lost 5 bases and the J segment 5 bases; nucleotides outside the gene matches: 11. Looked up from germline, CDR1 is LNHDA and CDR2 is SQIVND (reference sequence). The CDR3 totals 17 residues. CDR3 sequence (DNA): TGTGCCAGTAGTGGATCGAGACTAGCGGGAATAAACAATGAGCAGTTCTTC. Residues: CASSGSRLAGINNEQFF.

This clone showed up just once. This chain joins TRBV14 and TRBJ2-5; 7 positions match TRBD2. The CDR3 spans 16 residues. The V gene end was trimmed by 0 bases and the J gene end by 3 bases; junction bases not matched to a gene: 7. The germline CDR1 and CDR2 sequences are SGHDN and FVKESK. CDR3 loop: CASSQEILGGEETQYF. CDR3 bases: TGTGCCAGCAGCCAAGAGATCTTGGGGGGGGAAGAGACCCAGTACTTC.

This chain links TRBV2 with TRBJ1-1, with D perhaps matching TRBD1 (5 bases). CDR3 length equals 13 residues. The V gene's germline CDR1 is SNHLY and CDR2 FYNNEI. Trimming left V 10 bases short and J 8 bases short, with 20 bases between. The CDR3 sequence is CATPAGGGKEAFF. CDR3 coding DNA: TGTGCCACCCCTGCGGGGGGTGGAAAAGAAGCTTTCTTT.